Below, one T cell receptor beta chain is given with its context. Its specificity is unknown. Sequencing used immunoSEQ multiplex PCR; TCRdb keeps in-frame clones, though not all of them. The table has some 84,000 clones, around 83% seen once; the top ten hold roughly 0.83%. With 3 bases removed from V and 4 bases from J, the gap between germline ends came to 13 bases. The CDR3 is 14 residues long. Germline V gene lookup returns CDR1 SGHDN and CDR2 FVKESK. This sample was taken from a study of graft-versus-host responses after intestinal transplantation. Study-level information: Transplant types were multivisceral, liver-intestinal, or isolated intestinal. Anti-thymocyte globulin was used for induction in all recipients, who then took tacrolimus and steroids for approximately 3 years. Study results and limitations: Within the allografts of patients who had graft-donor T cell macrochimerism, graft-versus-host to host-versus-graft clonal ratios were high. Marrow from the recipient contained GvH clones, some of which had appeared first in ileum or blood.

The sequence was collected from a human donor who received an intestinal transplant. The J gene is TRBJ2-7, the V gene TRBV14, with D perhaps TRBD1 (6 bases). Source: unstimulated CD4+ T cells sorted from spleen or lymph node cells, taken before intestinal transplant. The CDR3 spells CASSHRGGLYEQYF. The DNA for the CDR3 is TGTGCCAGCAGCCATCGAGGGGGTCTGTACGAGCAGTACTTC. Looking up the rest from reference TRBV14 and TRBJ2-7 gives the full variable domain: EAGVTQFPSHSVIEKGQTVTLRCDPISGHDNLYWYRRVMGKEIKFLLHFVKESKQDESGMPNNRFLAERTGGTYSTLKVQPAELEDSGVYFCASSHRGGLYEQYFGPGTRLTVT.